This TCR beta chain was captured in a study of cytomegalovirus exposure and HLA in healthy donors. Overall study results and limits: The study recorded 150 to 200 TCR beta chains that were cytomegalovirus-associated.

Measured with immunoSEQ multiplex PCR; TCRdb has only the in-frame clones, and not every one. This sample carries about 190,000 clones, over 65% of them seen once, and the ten largest clones take roughly 7%. The V segment lost 4 bases and the J segment 5 bases; nucleotides outside the gene matches: 11. CDR3 length: 17 amino acids. Germline lookup yields CDR1 SGDLS and CDR2 YYNGEE. This clone was recorded only once. Its specificity is unknown. Sequenced material: PBMCs. The TCR comes from a man between 18 and 29 years old in good health and CMV-seropositive. The V gene is TRBV9, the J gene TRBJ2-1; 11 bases match TRBD1. CDR3 nucleotides: TGTGCCAGCAGCTCACGGACAGGGGGCAATATCAACAATGAGCAGTTCTTC. It translates to CASSSRTGGNINNEQFF.